Listed here are 22 T cell receptor beta chains from one sample, sequenced in a study of identical twins. MiXCR was run by TCRdb on the 5' RACE reads, yielding one entry per CDR3 protein. The profile shows 1.5 million to 2 million distinct CDR3 sequences, about 31% of them singletons. Sequencing was performed on cord blood. These receptors all come from a newborn girl in good health.

This clonotype was observed at least ten times. J is TRBJ2-4 and V is TRBV4-1; D unresolved. CDR1 MGHRA and CDR2 YSYEKL come from the germline V gene. V was shortened by 1 base and J by 5 bases, with 9 bases between the two germline ends. The CDR3 totals 14 residues. CDR3 DNA sequence: TGCGCCAGCAGCCAAGGACCCCTCCAAAACATTCAGTACTTC. Amino acid sequence: CASSQGPLQNIQYF.

In this sample, this clonotype turned up a few times. The chain is built from TRBV5-5 and TRBJ2-3, with D possibly TRBD1 on 6 matching bases. V was trimmed by 4 bases and J by 3 bases, leaving 12 bases between them. Germline assignment: CDR1 SGHKS and CDR2 YYEKEE (reference sequence). The CDR3 consists of 14 residues. CDR3 nucleotide sequence: TGTGCCAGCAGCCCGAACAGGGCAACAGATACGCAGTATTTT. Its translation is CASSPNRATDTQYF.

The chain uses TRBV5-1 and TRBJ2-7; TRBD1 matches 8 bases. V lost 2 bases to trimming and J lost 4 bases; unmatched junction nucleotides: 17. Germline V CDR1 and CDR2: SGHRS, YFSETQ. CDR3 size: 18 residues. The CDR3 DNA sequence: TGCGCCAGCAGCTTTCCCAGGGGGCTCACTCCCGGCAAATACGAGCAGTACTTC. It is translated as CASSFPRGLTPGKYEQYF.

The J gene is TRBJ2-1, the V gene TRBV10-3, with D possibly called TRBD1 or TRBD2 (6 bases each). The J call may be wrong; the DNA end is better matched by TRBJ2-7. The V gene's germline CDR1 is ENHRY and CDR2 SYGVKD. The CDR3 is 14 amino acids. The DNA for the CDR3 is TGTGCCATCAGTGGCGGGACATCCTACAATGAGCAGTACTTC. Its translation is CAISGGTSYNEQYF.

This clonotype was seen ten or more times. The chain joins TRBV4-1 to TRBJ2-6; D not resolved. The germline V gene has CDR1 MGHRA and CDR2 YSYEKL. Trimming pared 2 bases from V and 0 bases from J, leaving 5 bases between. This CDR3 comprises 15 residues. CDR3 coding DNA: TGCGCCAGCAGCCAAAGAGTCTCTGGGGCCAACGTCCTGACTTTC. It encodes CASSQRVSGANVLTF.

J is TRBJ1-2 and V is TRBV29-1; perhaps TRBD1 as D (6 bases). The CDR3 is made up of 13 amino acids. CDR1 and CDR2 from the germline V gene are SQVTM and ANQGSEA. Trimming cost V 4 bases and J 4 bases, with 13 bases left between them. CDR3 sequence reads: CSVAGGQGYGYTF. The CDR3 coding sequence is TGCAGCGTTGCTGGGGGGCAAGGCTATGGCTACACCTTC.

This clonotype was seen ten or more times. The J gene is TRBJ1-2, the V gene TRBV24-1; D is perhaps TRBD1 (5 bases). Trimming removed 1 base from V and 8 bases from J, with 7 bases in between. CDR1 is KGHDR and CDR2 is SFDVKD in the germline V gene. The CDR3 spans 12 residues. The CDR3 spells CATSDFGAGYTF. CDR3 in DNA: TGTGCCACCAGTGATTTCGGGGCGGGCTACACCTTC.

This chain connects TRBV12-3 or TRBV12-4 to TRBJ1-2, with a tentative D call TRBD1 (5 bases). The length of the CDR3 is 18 residues. The V and J ends lost 3 bases and 2 bases respectively, with 22 bases between them. CDR3 nucleotide sequence: TGTGCCAGCAGTTTCATCCCAAAACTTGGGCAGGGCAACTATGGCTACACCTTC. Amino acids: CASSFIPKLGQGNYGYTF.

A note on this clonotype: A read error may produce the germline difference seen at one junction end. The rearrangement joins TRBV20-1 to TRBJ1-5; possibly TRBD1 for D (6 bases). Germline V gene data show CDR1 as DFQATT and CDR2 as SNEGSKA (reference sequence). This CDR3 has 13 amino acids. Here the CDR3 reads CSATRDTNRPQHF. The CDR3 DNA sequence: TGCAGTGCTACCCGGGACACCAATCGGCCCCAGCATTTT.

The V gene is TRBV24-1, the J gene TRBJ2-3; D ambiguous. The CDR3 is 16 amino acids. Trimming left V 1 base short and J 0 bases short, with 10 bases between. The V gene's germline CDR1 is KGHDR and CDR2 SFDVKD. CDR3 in DNA: TGTGCCACCAGTGATTTTGGGGTTTACAGCACAGATACGCAGTATTTT. Protein product: CATSDFGVYSTDTQYF.

This clonotype has at least ten counts. The chain is built from TRBV11-2 and TRBJ2-1, with 8 bases identical to TRBD2. Germline CDR1 is SGHAT and CDR2 is FQNNGV. The V gene end was trimmed by 2 bases and the J gene end by 4 bases; junction bases not matched to a gene: 4. This CDR3 is built from 15 residues. CDR3 loop: CASSLSSGLYNEQFF. CDR3 DNA sequence: TGTGCCAGCAGCTTATCTAGCGGGCTGTACAATGAGCAGTTCTTC.

The V and J genes are TRBV27 and TRBJ2-1; 7 nucleotides match TRBD2. The assigned J gene may be wrong: the sequence end matches TRBJ2-7 better. Germline V gene sequence: CDR1 MNHEY, CDR2 SMNVEV (reference sequence). This CDR3 has 16 amino acids. CDR3 sequence (DNA): TGTGCCAGCAGTCCCGACCGAGCGGGAAACCACAATGAGCAGTACTTC. It codes for CASSPDRAGNHNEQYF.

V is TRBV29-1 and J is TRBJ2-1, with 12 bases identical to TRBD2. The CDR3 is 15 residues long. Germline V lookup: CDR1 SQVTM, CDR2 ANQGSEA. Germline trimming cut 4 bases from V and 10 bases from J; bases unmatched to any gene: 11. In DNA form, the CDR3 reads TGCAGCGTTGGCAAGACTAGCGGGAGTTCCCACGAGCAGTTCTTC. Protein: CSVGKTSGSSHEQFF.

The genes are TRBV25-1 and TRBJ2-3; D unresolved. The CDR3 consists of 16 residues. The germline V gene has CDR1 MGHDK and CDR2 SYGVNS. Trimming removed 1 base from V and 9 bases from J, with 20 bases in between. Here the CDR3 reads CASSELVEFGPGTQYF. CDR3 bases: TGTGCCAGCAGTGAATTAGTAGAGTTCGGGCCTGGGACGCAGTATTTT.

The V and J genes are TRBV20-1 and TRBJ2-1, with D possibly matching TRBD2 (5 bases). The V gene lost 6 bases and the J gene lost 3 bases, with 15 bases spanning the gap. The CDR3 is 14 residues long. Germline V gene lookup returns CDR1 DFQATT and CDR2 SNEGSKA (reference sequence). In DNA form, the CDR3 reads TGCAGTGCCCTCCCCCTGGAGGACTACAATGAGCAGTTCTTC. This encodes CSALPLEDYNEQFF.

This sequence joins TRBV9 and TRBJ2-3; 11 bases are shared with TRBD2. Unmatched junction bases numbered 6, after V lost 0 bases and J lost 3 bases. CDR3 length equals 17 residues. From germline, CDR1 is SGDLS and CDR2 YYNGEE. This chain's CDR3 is CASSVDPSGGTTDTQYF. The CDR3 DNA reads TGTGCCAGCAGCGTAGATCCTAGCGGGGGGACTACAGATACGCAGTATTTT.

This chain uses TRBV29-1 with TRBJ2-7, with D possibly being TRBD1 (5 bases). Germline CDR1 SQVTM, CDR2 ANQGSEA. V was shortened by 6 bases and J by 0 bases, with 12 bases between the two germline ends. This CDR3 has 13 amino acids. The CDR3 region is CSVLQDTSYEQYF. Written as DNA, the CDR3 is TGCAGCGTATTACAGGATACCTCCTACGAGCAGTACTTC.

The chain couples TRBV2 to TRBJ2-1; D remains ambiguous. Germline V gives CDR1 SNHLY, CDR2 FYNNEI. Trimming took 2 bases from V and 2 from J, leaving 13 bases between them. The CDR3 covers 16 residues. This chain's CDR3 is CASSELSLGAYNEQFF. The CDR3 DNA sequence: TGTGCCAGCAGTGAACTTTCGTTAGGCGCCTACAATGAGCAGTTCTTC.

This clonotype came up a few times. The chain is built from TRBV6-5 and TRBJ1-1; D is ambiguous. The CDR3 is 13 amino acids. Trimming pared 2 bases from V and 5 bases from J, leaving 9 bases between. From germline, CDR1 is MNHEY and CDR2 SVGAGI. The CDR3 sequence: CASSYGQVTEAFF. The CDR3 DNA follows: TGTGCCAGCAGTTACGGTCAGGTGACTGAAGCTTTCTTT.

This sequence joins TRBV25-1 and TRBJ2-7; D is undetermined. The end of the DNA aligns better with TRBJ2-5, so the J call may be wrong. The CDR3 consists of 13 residues. Germline loops: CDR1 MGHDK, CDR2 SYGVNS. Written as DNA, the CDR3 is TGTGCCAGCAGTGAAGCCCACCGAGAGACCCAGTACTTC. Amino acid sequence: CASSEAHRETQYF.

The V gene is TRBV12-3 or TRBV12-4, the J gene TRBJ2-2, with D possibly TRBD2 on 6 matching bases. V lost 7 bases to trimming and J lost 4 bases, with 13 bases between them. This CDR3 is 14 amino acids long. The CDR3 DNA reads as TGTGCCAGCACCCACCTAGCGTTCACCGGGGAGCTGTTTTTT. Protein sequence: CASTHLAFTGELFF.

This clonotype was picked up many times. For the CDR3, the DNA is TGTGCCAGCAGCTCCGCTTTCCGAGCGGGAGGTCTCTACGAGCAGTACTTC. Its translation: CASSSAFRAGGLYEQYF. The genes are TRBV3-1 and TRBJ2-7, with 9 bases matching TRBD2. The ends lost 5 bases at V and 3 bases at J; junction bases unmatched: 14. The CDR3 loop spans 17 amino acids. The germline V gene has CDR1 LGHDT and CDR2 YNNKEL (reference sequence).